The 27 T cell receptor beta chains in this list originate from one sample, sequenced in a study of cytomegalovirus exposure and HLA in healthy donors. It was with 60 Vbeta and 13 Jbeta primers that the PCR ran. Sequenced by immunoSEQ multiplex PCR; TCRdb stores in-frame clones only, minus some. The profile shows 160,000 or so clones, roughly 80% of them singletons. Sequenced input: PBMCs. These receptors were taken from a woman aged 18-29 years in good health and CMV-seropositive.

V gene TRBV5-1 combines with J gene TRBJ2-2; 9 bases are a match to TRBD1. The CDR3 covers 17 residues. Germline V gene data show CDR1 as SGHRS and CDR2 as YFSETQ. V was clipped by 4 bases and J by 5 bases; unmatched bases: 12. This chain's CDR3 is CASSPRRGDRDTGELFF. In DNA form, the CDR3 reads TGCGCCAGCAGCCCGCGACGAGGGGACAGGGATACCGGGGAGCTGTTTTTT.

The chain combines TRBV5-1 with TRBJ1-2; TRBD1 aligns across 8 bases. The CDR3 consists of 14 residues. The V gene end was trimmed by 4 bases and the J gene end by 8 bases; junction bases not matched to a gene: 10. CDR1 is SGHRS and CDR2 is YFSETQ in the germline V gene. The CDR3 sequence: CASSPSSDRAGYTF. In DNA form, the CDR3 reads TGCGCCAGCAGCCCGTCGTCGGACAGGGCGGGCTACACCTTC.

This chain joins TRBV28 and TRBJ2-7; D perhaps matches TRBD1 (6 bases). In germline, CDR1 is MDHEN, CDR2 SYDVKM. Trimming removed 7 bases from V and 4 bases from J, with 17 bases in between. The CDR3 runs 14 residues. The DNA of the CDR3 is TGTGCCAGCACCTCCCAGGACAGACGATACGAGCAGTACTTC. This sequence encodes CASTSQDRRYEQYF.

This chain links TRBV18 with TRBJ1-5, with TRBD1 as a possible D gene (5 bases). Trimming shortened V by 1 base and J by 7 bases, and 14 bases separated the two germline ends. CDR1 is KGHSH, CDR2 LQKENI, per germline. The CDR3 length is 15 residues. The CDR3 protein is CASSPLGGEGQPQHF. The CDR3 DNA follows: TGTGCCAGCTCACCACTTGGAGGGGAAGGCCAGCCCCAGCATTTT.

A single count supports this clone. This chain connects TRBV4-1 to TRBJ1-1, with a tentative D call TRBD1 (5 bases). The CDR3 has 17 amino acids. Germline values: CDR1 MGHRA, CDR2 YSYEKL. Deletions cut 4 bases from V and 1 base from J, with 19 bases between. The CDR3, as DNA: TGCGCCAGCAGCCCATTCCCAAGGGGAAACAGGAACACTGAAGCTTTCTTT. It yields the protein CASSPFPRGNRNTEAFF.

The V gene is TRBV9, the J gene TRBJ2-5; the D is unclear. The end of the DNA is better explained by TRBJ2-7, so the J call may be wrong. The germline V gene encodes CDR1 SGDLS and CDR2 YYNGEE. The CDR3 totals 14 residues. The CDR3 spells CASSAGALTYEQYF. The DNA for the CDR3 is TGTGCCAGCAGCGCCGGAGCACTTACCTACGAGCAGTACTTC.

The rearrangement uses TRBV19 and TRBJ2-2; 10 nucleotides line up with TRBD2. The CDR3 has 14 amino acids. V shed 5 bases and J 9 bases; nucleotides not matched to a gene: 6. CDR1 is LNHDA and CDR2 is SQIVND in the germline V gene (reference sequence). The CDR3 loop reads CASSFIAGGRELFF. As DNA, the CDR3 is TGTGCCAGTAGTTTCATAGCGGGGGGCCGGGAGCTGTTTTTT.

The rearrangement joins TRBV4-2 to TRBJ2-3, with D possibly matching TRBD2 (6 bases). Germline-derived CDR1 and CDR2 are LGHNA and YNFKEQ. CDR3 size: 16 residues. The V gene lost 0 bases and the J gene lost 9 bases, with 19 bases spanning the gap. CDR3 nucleotides: TGTGCCAGCAGCCAAGATGAGACTAGTCGGGCGAAAACGCAGTATTTT. The encoded protein is CASSQDETSRAKTQYF.

The chain combines TRBV15 with TRBJ2-7; 7 bases match TRBD1. In germline, CDR1 is LNHNV, CDR2 YYDKDF (reference sequence). The CDR3 covers 15 residues. J gave up 2 bases and V 5 bases, and 9 bases lay outside the gene matches. CDR3 residues: CATSDPDRTPYEQYF. The CDR3 DNA is TGTGCCACCAGCGACCCGGACAGGACCCCCTACGAGCAGTACTTC.

This clone appeared a single time. The CDR3 loop is CASRKPTGTNYGYTF. CDR3 sequence (DNA): TGTGCCAGCAGAAAACCGACAGGGACTAACTATGGCTACACCTTC. The chain recombines TRBV6-5 with TRBJ1-2; 7 bases are a match to TRBD1. Trimming took 6 bases from V and 0 from J; bases not matched to a gene: 7. In germline, CDR1 is MNHEY, CDR2 SVGAGI. The CDR3 runs 15 residues.

This clone appeared a few times. The chain links TRBV12-5 to TRBJ1-2; weak D call: TRBD1 (5 bases). The CDR3 is 15 residues long. CDR1 and CDR2 (germline): LGHNT, FRNRAP. V lost 5 bases to trimming and J lost 4 bases, with 17 bases between them. The CDR3 spells CASGPGRGWGYGYTF. CDR3 coding DNA: TGTGCTAGTGGTCCTGGGAGGGGATGGGGCTATGGCTACACCTTC.

The rearrangement joins TRBV6-5 to TRBJ2-7; no clear D gene. Germline CDR1 MNHEY, CDR2 SVGAGI. The CDR3 runs to 14 residues. Trimming took 7 bases from V and 2 from J, leaving 15 bases between them. CDR3: CASKRGTDAYEQYF. DNA of the CDR3: TGTGCCAGCAAGAGAGGAACGGATGCCTACGAGCAGTACTTC.

The chain recombines TRBV10-3 with TRBJ1-1, with 11 bases lining up with TRBD1. The V gene end was trimmed by 8 bases and the J gene end by 5 bases; junction bases not matched to a gene: 7. This CDR3 has 14 amino acids. The germline CDR1 and CDR2 sequences are ENHRY and SYGVKD. DNA of the CDR3: TGTGCCATCGGAAGGGGACAGGGGGAAACTGAAGCTTTCTTT. Its protein is CAIGRGQGETEAFF.

The chain joins TRBV7-2 to TRBJ1-1; D is ambiguous. CDR3 length: 18 residues. The germline V gene has CDR1 SGHTA and CDR2 FQGNSA. Trimming removed 2 bases at V and 2 bases at J, with 21 bases between. The CDR3 protein is CASSLRGSPLRKNTEAFF. The CDR3 DNA reads as TGTGCCAGCAGCTTACGCGGGTCCCCGCTAAGAAAAAACACTGAAGCTTTCTTT.

This chain links TRBV6-9 with TRBJ2-7; D perhaps matches TRBD1 (6 bases). The ends were cut back, 11 bases at V and 3 bases at J, with 17 bases in the middle. This CDR3 is built from 13 residues. Germline CDR1 and CDR2: MNHGY and SVAAGI. CDR3 coding DNA: TGTGCCCAAGGGGGTCACGACCACTACGAGCAGTACTTC. It is translated as CAQGGHDHYEQYF.

CDR3 loop: CASSRLEGGGSRNSPLHF. The CDR3 coding sequence is TGTGCCAGCAGCCGCCTGGAAGGTGGGGGCTCTAGGAATTCACCCCTCCACTTT. J is TRBJ1-6 and V is TRBV4-2; possibly TRBD1 for D (6 bases). This CDR3 is 18 amino acids long. V was trimmed by 4 bases and J by 7 bases, leaving 23 bases between them. Germline CDR1 is LGHNA and CDR2 is YNFKEQ.

The V and J genes are TRBV2 and TRBJ2-1, with D perhaps matching TRBD2 (5 bases). Germline V gene lookup returns CDR1 SNHLY and CDR2 FYNNEI. Trimming cost V 4 bases and J 4 bases, with 14 bases left between them. The CDR3 extends over 15 amino acids. The CDR3 nucleotides read TGTGCCAGCAGTGCTCGTCCGTCGGGGTACAATGAGCAGTTCTTC. The encoded protein is CASSARPSGYNEQFF.

The gene calls are TRBV6-5 and TRBJ1-1; D is possibly TRBD1 (6 bases). This CDR3 has 14 residues. The V end lost 6 bases, the J end lost 1 base, and 12 bases lay between the germline ends. Germline V lookup: CDR1 MNHEY, CDR2 SVGAGI. In DNA form, the CDR3 reads TGTGCCAGCAGCCCGGGACAAACGAACACTGAAGCTTTCTTT. Protein: CASSPGQTNTEAFF.

The chain employs TRBV10-2 and TRBJ1-5; D gene ambiguous. Trimming removed 10 bases from V and 3 bases from J, with 16 bases in between. This CDR3 contains 14 residues. The germline V gene encodes CDR1 WSHSY and CDR2 SAAADI. CDR3 in amino acids: CATRLRQHNQPQHF. The CDR3 coding sequence is TGCGCCACCCGACTGAGGCAGCACAATCAGCCCCAGCATTTT.

The rearrangement links TRBV6-1 to TRBJ1-1; D uncertain. CDR1 and CDR2 (germline): MNHNS, SASEGT. The CDR3 totals 13 residues. Deletions cut 5 bases from V and 6 bases from J, with 13 bases between. Written as DNA, the CDR3 is TGTGCCAGCAGTCGGGATATCGGCGCTGAAGCTTTCTTT. It encodes CASSRDIGAEAFF.

The V call is TRBV7-3, the J call TRBJ2-2, with D uncertain. CDR1 is SGHTA, CDR2 FQGTGA, per germline. V was pared by 3 bases and J by 8 bases, with 10 bases between. CDR3 length: 13 amino acids. CDR3 coding DNA: TGTGCCAGCAGCTTCACAGATATGGGGGAGCTGTTTTTT. Protein sequence: CASSFTDMGELFF.

CDR3 protein: CASSSRTAYEQYF. CDR3 DNA sequence: TGTGCCAGCAGCTCTCGGACAGCCTACGAGCAGTACTTC. This chain links TRBV7-8 with TRBJ2-7; possibly TRBD1 for D (6 bases). The germline V gene encodes CDR1 SGHVS and CDR2 FQNEAQ. The length of the CDR3 is 13 residues. V lost 4 bases, J lost 2 bases, and 9 bases lay in between.

V is TRBV28 and J is TRBJ1-1; 8 bases are a match to TRBD1. This CDR3 is built from 11 residues. Trimming cost V 4 bases and J 11 bases; bases outside gene matches: 3. Germline V lookup: CDR1 MDHEN, CDR2 SYDVKM. CDR3 sequence reads: CASSSTGGAFF. In DNA form, the CDR3 reads TGTGCCAGCAGTTCCACAGGGGGGGCTTTCTTT.

Turning to this clone: The same CDR3 arises from other DNA sequences in this sample as well. This rearrangement joins TRBV6-1 to TRBJ1-1; tentative D call: TRBD1 (5 bases). Germline CDR1 and CDR2: MNHNS and SASEGT. Trimming pared 4 bases from V and 1 base from J, leaving 10 bases between. The CDR3 spans 14 residues. CDR3: CASSAGQANTEAFF. The CDR3 bases are TGTGCCAGCAGTGCAGGGCAGGCGAACACTGAAGCTTTCTTT.

The chain links TRBV29-1 to TRBJ2-1, with D possibly matching TRBD2 (6 bases). Germline assignment: CDR1 SQVTM and CDR2 ANQGSEA. Trimming cost V 5 bases and J 15 bases, with 14 bases left between them. This CDR3 comprises 10 residues. CDR3 sequence: CSVLLGGRFF. The CDR3 DNA reads as TGCAGCGTTTTGCTGGGGGGTCGGTTCTTC.

This chain uses TRBV29-1 with TRBJ1-1; TRBD1 matches 7 bases. Trimming removed 6 bases from V and 1 base from J; junction bases left unmatched: 11. This CDR3 has 15 amino acids. Looked up from germline, CDR1 is SQVTM and CDR2 is ANQGSEA. Written as DNA, the CDR3 is TGCAGCGTCGCAGACTGGACAGGTACGAACACTGAAGCTTTCTTT. Translating gives CSVADWTGTNTEAFF.

V and J are TRBV4-1 and TRBJ2-7; D remains ambiguous. The CDR3 has 14 residues. The V gene's germline CDR1 is MGHRA and CDR2 YSYEKL. Trimming shortened V by 1 base and J by 0 bases, and 7 bases separated the two germline ends. CDR3 DNA sequence: TGCGCCAGCAGCCAAGTTGCGGTCTCCTACGAGCAGTACTTC. It codes for CASSQVAVSYEQYF.